This TCR beta chain was sequenced in a study of blood T cell repertoires in COVID-19. Using immunoSEQ multiplex PCR, the repertoire was profiled, and TCRdb retains in-frame clones only, with some absent. In the table there are about 74,000 clones, under 90% of which are singletons. The CDR3 consists of 12 residues. Germline V lookup: CDR1 ENHRY, CDR2 SYGVKD. V lost 6 bases and J 2 bases, leaving 8 bases between the germline ends. The source of this sequence is a human donor in a cohort sampled during active COVID-19. The sequenced material came from peripheral blood. This chain uses TRBV10-3 with TRBJ2-7; a possible D gene is TRBD1 (5 bases). CDR3 residues: CAIRDSTYEQYF. For the CDR3, the DNA is TGTGCCATCAGAGACAGCACCTACGAGCAGTACTTC.